The 31 T cell receptor beta chains below come from one sample, sequenced in a study of cytomegalovirus exposure and HLA in healthy donors. With 60 Vbeta and 13 Jbeta primers, the PCR was carried out. Libraries were prepared by immunoSEQ multiplex PCR; TCRdb keeps only in-frame clonotypes and omits some of them. The data hold some 200,000 clones, with roughly 85% observed a single time. Material for sequencing was PBMCs. The receptors come from a man younger than 35 in good health and CMV-seronegative.

The genes are TRBV9 and TRBJ2-7, with 9 bases lining up with TRBD2. The CDR3 sequence is 15 residues long. V dropped 0 bases and J dropped 2; count of bases not matched to a gene: 3. In germline, CDR1 is SGDLS, CDR2 YYNGEE. The CDR3 reads CASSVEGGGAYEQYF. CDR3 nucleotide sequence: TGTGCCAGCAGCGTAGAGGGCGGGGGGGCCTACGAGCAGTACTTC.

The chain links TRBV5-1 to TRBJ2-1; D may be TRBD2 (5 bases). Looked up from germline, CDR1 is SGHRS and CDR2 is YFSETQ. The CDR3 has 15 residues. V dropped 0 bases and J dropped 6 bases, with 13 bases sitting between them. The CDR3 DNA reads TGCGCCAGCAGCTTGGCGGAGGTTGGGAGCAATGAGCAGTTCTTC. Protein: CASSLAEVGSNEQFF.

V and J are TRBV15 and TRBJ2-7; unclear D gene. The CDR3 runs to 14 residues. The V end lost 3 bases, the J end lost 2 bases, and 11 bases lay between the germline ends. Germline values: CDR1 LNHNV, CDR2 YYDKDF (reference sequence). The CDR3 nucleotides read TGTGCCACCAGCAGGGCAGGATTAACCTACGAGCAGTACTTC. Its translation: CATSRAGLTYEQYF.

This chain connects TRBV7-6 to TRBJ2-1; tentatively, D is TRBD2 (7 bases). V dropped 2 bases and J dropped 9 bases, with 14 bases sitting between them. The CDR3 consists of 14 residues. The V gene's germline CDR1 is SGHVS and CDR2 FNYEAQ. The DNA for the CDR3 is TGTGCCAGCAGCTTACTTCGGGGGGCCAGTGAGCAGTTCTTC. Translation: CASSLLRGASEQFF.

This clone has just one count. The chain is built from TRBV25-1 and TRBJ2-1; TRBD2 agrees at 7 bases. The germline gives CDR1 MGHDK, CDR2 SYGVNS. V was clipped by 9 bases and J by 1 base; unmatched bases: 9. This CDR3 has 15 residues. The CDR3 DNA reads as TGTGCCAGTCAGCAAGCGGGGACTTCCTACAATGAGCAGTTCTTC. This gives the protein CASQQAGTSYNEQFF.

The V call is TRBV15, the J call TRBJ1-2; D remains ambiguous. Trimming stripped 0 bases from V and 6 bases from J, with 8 bases between. Germline values: CDR1 LNHNV, CDR2 YYDKDF (reference sequence). This CDR3 contains 13 residues. CDR3 nucleotide sequence: TGTGCCACCAGCAGAGAAAACAGTCATGGCTACACCTTC. Amino acids: CATSRENSHGYTF. Complete variable domain (other parts from reference TRBV15 and TRBJ1-2): DAMVIQNPRYQVTQFGKPVTLSCSQTLNHNVMYWYQQKSSQAPKLLFHYYDKDFNNEADTPDNFQSRRPNTSFCFLDIRSPGLGDTAMYLCATSRENSHGYTFGSGTRLTVV.

This sequence joins TRBV19 and TRBJ1-2; D is perhaps TRBD1 (6 bases). Trimming shortened V by 5 bases and J by 4 bases, and 11 bases separated the two germline ends. Germline values: CDR1 LNHDA, CDR2 SQIVND (reference sequence). The CDR3 runs to 13 residues. The CDR3 DNA reads as TGTGCCAGTAGTGAGGACAGACCCTATGGCTACACCTTC. This translates into CASSEDRPYGYTF.

The rearrangement joins TRBV2 to TRBJ2-2; 11 bases are a match to TRBD1. The germline CDR1 and CDR2 sequences are SNHLY and FYNNEI. The CDR3 is 16 residues long. The ends lost 2 bases at V and 7 bases at J; junction bases unmatched: 6. CDR3 sequence: CASSETGQGADGELFF. The CDR3 nucleotides read TGTGCCAGCAGTGAAACAGGACAGGGGGCGGACGGGGAGCTGTTTTTT.

V usage is TRBV5-6 and J usage is TRBJ2-3, with D perhaps TRBD2 (5 bases). CDR1 SGHDT and CDR2 YYEEEE come from the germline V gene. The CDR3 length is 12 residues. V shed 5 bases and J shed 1 base, with 5 bases lying between them. The CDR3 DNA follows: TGTGCCAGCAGGGGAGGCACAGATACGCAGTATTTT. Translated: CASRGGTDTQYF.

The chain has TRBV28 and TRBJ1-4; 7 nucleotides line up with TRBD1. J was trimmed by 3 bases and V by 6 bases; bases with no gene match: 4. Germline V gene lookup returns CDR1 MDHEN and CDR2 SYDVKM. The CDR3 has 14 amino acids. CDR3: CASRFGQANEKLFF. CDR3 DNA: TGTGCCAGCAGGTTCGGACAGGCTAATGAAAAACTGTTTTTT.

V gene TRBV27 combines with J gene TRBJ1-1; D perhaps matches TRBD1 (5 bases). CDR1 and CDR2 (germline): MNHEY, SMNVEV (reference sequence). The length of the CDR3 is 12 residues. The germline V and J ends were trimmed by 3 bases and 8 bases, with 10 bases remaining between them. The CDR3, as DNA: TGTGCCAGCAGTTTGGGGCCGTGCGAAGCTTTCTTT. It translates to CASSLGPCEAFF.

The chain is built from TRBV4-3 and TRBJ2-1; D perhaps matches TRBD2 (5 bases). CDR3 size: 13 residues. V was shortened by 1 base and J by 10 bases, with 11 bases between the two germline ends. Germline values: CDR1 LGHNA, CDR2 YSLEER. The CDR3 is CASSQVMRVEQFF. The CDR3 DNA reads TGCGCCAGCAGCCAAGTGATGAGGGTCGAGCAGTTCTTC.

The rearrangement links TRBV5-1 to TRBJ2-1; D may be TRBD2 (7 bases). Germline V gives CDR1 SGHRS, CDR2 YFSETQ. The V end was cut by 2 bases, the J end by 7 bases, with 19 bases between. The CDR3 has 16 residues. CDR3 sequence: CASSLGGGAAENEQFF. As DNA, the CDR3 is TGCGCCAGCAGCTTAGGAGGGGGGGCCGCGGAGAATGAGCAGTTCTTC.

This clone turned up a few times. The chain has TRBV6-1 and TRBJ1-5; D is uncertain. CDR3 length equals 15 residues. Germline V gene data show CDR1 as MNHNS and CDR2 as SASEGT. V lost 1 base and J lost 0, with 7 bases in between. CDR3 nucleotides: TGTGCCAGCAGTGAAGTTAGCGGTAGCAATCAGCCCCAGCATTTT. Amino acids: CASSEVSGSNQPQHF.

V usage is TRBV11-2 and J usage is TRBJ2-1, with TRBD2 as a possible D gene (5 bases). The CDR3 has 18 amino acids. The V gene lost 4 bases and the J gene lost 2 bases, with 21 bases spanning the gap. Germline V gives CDR1 SGHAT, CDR2 FQNNGV. DNA of the CDR3: TGTGCCAGCAGCTCAGGCCCGGTTGCGGGTATTCCCTACAATGAGCAGTTCTTC. It encodes CASSSGPVAGIPYNEQFF.

The chain employs TRBV4-2 and TRBJ2-2, with a tentative D call TRBD2 (6 bases). Germline assignment: CDR1 LGHNA and CDR2 YNFKEQ. The CDR3 is made up of 15 amino acids. V was shortened by 2 bases and J by 7 bases, with 14 bases between the two germline ends. This chain's CDR3 is CASSQLSGLDGELFF. The DNA for the CDR3 is TGTGCCAGCAGCCAATTGTCGGGACTCGACGGGGAGCTGTTTTTT.

The chain is built from TRBV6-6 and TRBJ1-1, with D hard to call. The CDR3 length is 15 residues. Germline V lookup: CDR1 MNHNY, CDR2 SVGAGI (reference sequence). The V and J ends lost 6 bases and 1 base respectively, with 15 bases between them. DNA for the CDR3: TGTGCCAGCAGGTCCCCCCTTACAGAGAACACTGAAGCTTTCTTT. It translates to CASRSPLTENTEAFF.

The sample holds one count of this clone. The chain is built from TRBV7-9 and TRBJ2-2; 8 bases map to TRBD1. Germline values: CDR1 SEHNR, CDR2 FQNEAQ (reference sequence). The CDR3 contains 17 residues. V lost 2 bases, J lost 6 bases, and 11 bases stayed unmatched. The CDR3, as DNA: TGTGCCAGCAGCTTATACTCCGGGACAGGTTTCCCCGGGGAGCTGTTTTTT. The encoded protein is CASSLYSGTGFPGELFF. Based on the CDR3 plus reference TRBV7-9 and TRBJ2-2, the full variable domain is DTGVSQNPRHKITKRGQNVTFRCDPISEHNRLYWYRQTLGQGPEFLTYFQNEAQLEKSRLLSDRFSAERPKGSFSTLEIQRTEQGDSAMYLCASSLYSGTGFPGELFFGEGSRLTVL.

This rearrangement joins TRBV27 to TRBJ2-7, with D perhaps TRBD1 (6 bases). Trimming cost V 4 bases and J 2 bases, with 12 bases left between them. The CDR3 is 14 residues long. Germline values: CDR1 MNHEY, CDR2 SMNVEV (reference sequence). The CDR3: CASSSRWDTYEQYF. DNA for the CDR3: TGTGCCAGCAGTTCCAGGTGGGACACCTACGAGCAGTACTTC.

This CDR3 is CASSSRTGRTDTQYF. In DNA, the CDR3 is TGTGCCAGCAGCTCCCGGACAGGGCGAACAGATACGCAGTATTTT. The chain couples TRBV11-3 to TRBJ2-3; 8 nucleotides line up with TRBD1. CDR1 and CDR2 from the germline V gene are SGHNT and YENEEA. V dropped 4 bases and J dropped 3; count of bases not matched to a gene: 6. The CDR3 has 15 residues. Full variable domain (rest looked up from reference TRBV11-3 and TRBJ2-3): EAGVVQSPRYKIIEKKQPVAFWCNPISGHNTLYWYLQNLGQGPELLIRYENEEAVDDSQLPKDRFSAERLKGVDSTLKIQPAELGDSAVYLCASSSRTGRTDTQYFGPGTRLTVL.

This clone was recorded a few times. The V gene is TRBV21-1, the J gene TRBJ1-2; the DNA was not used to check the table's D call, TRBD1. TRBV21-1 is listed as a pseudogene. The length of the CDR3 is 16 residues. The chain's CDR3 is CASSKRSGKLNYGYTF. DNA for the CDR3: TGTGCCAGCAGCAAAAGGTCAGGGAAACTTAACTATGGCTACACCTTC.

This chain joins TRBV19 and TRBJ1-5; 8 bases match TRBD1. The CDR3 length is 17 residues. Germline V gene data show CDR1 as LNHDA and CDR2 as SQIVND (reference sequence). The ends lost 5 bases at V and 4 bases at J; junction bases unmatched: 13. CDR3 region: CASSFPARQGWNQPQHF. CDR3 bases: TGTGCCAGTAGTTTCCCGGCTAGACAGGGGTGGAATCAGCCCCAGCATTTT.

The table lists this clone with a few counts. The chain links TRBV5-6 to TRBJ1-5, with D possibly being TRBD1 (6 bases). The germline V gene encodes CDR1 SGHDT and CDR2 YYEEEE. Trimming removed 5 bases from V and 3 bases from J, with 18 bases in between. The CDR3 has 16 residues. CDR3 sequence reads: CASSLMTGVDNQPQHF. The CDR3 region has the DNA TGTGCCAGCAGTTTGATGACAGGCGTCGACAATCAGCCCCAGCATTTT.

The chain couples TRBV2 to TRBJ1-1, with D possibly matching TRBD1 (5 bases). Germline-derived CDR1 and CDR2 are SNHLY and FYNNEI. V was clipped by 6 bases and J by 5 bases, with 22 bases between them. The CDR3 covers 16 residues. The CDR3 is CASRKQSGLMGTEAFF. The CDR3 bases are TGTGCCAGCAGAAAACAGTCGGGACTCATGGGAACTGAAGCTTTCTTT. Filled out from reference TRBV2 and TRBJ1-1, the complete variable domain reads EPEVTQTPSHQVTQMGQEVILRCVPISNHLYFYWYRQILGQKVEFLVSFYNNEISEKSEIFDDQFSVERPDGSNFTLKIRSTKLEDSAMYFCASRKQSGLMGTEAFFGQGTRLTVV.

The chain combines TRBV28 with TRBJ1-5, with D hard to call. Germline-derived CDR1 and CDR2 are MDHEN and SYDVKM. Trimming took 2 bases from V and 7 from J, leaving 15 bases between them. This CDR3 comprises 15 residues. CDR3 protein: CASSLASGVGQPQHF. DNA of the CDR3: TGTGCCAGCAGTTTAGCCTCTGGAGTCGGGCAGCCCCAGCATTTT.

V gene TRBV28 combines with J gene TRBJ1-1; D is perhaps TRBD1 (5 bases). Germline-derived CDR1 and CDR2 are MDHEN and SYDVKM. The CDR3 spans 16 residues. Trimming took 1 base from V and 5 from J, leaving 17 bases between them. CDR3 in DNA: TGTGCCAGCAGTTTATATTGGGGCAGTTCGCAGACTGAAGCTTTCTTT. This codes for CASSLYWGSSQTEAFF.

The chain carries TRBV6-5 and TRBJ2-7, with 8 nucleotides matching TRBD2. The CDR3 length is 14 residues. J was trimmed by 3 bases and V by 6 bases; bases with no gene match: 7. Germline V gives CDR1 MNHEY, CDR2 SVGAGI. CDR3 bases: TGTGCCAGCAGGGACGGGGGGGACTACTACGAGCAGTACTTC. Amino acid sequence: CASRDGGDYYEQYF.

The chain uses TRBV2 and TRBJ2-1; TRBD1 matches at 7 bases. The germline gives CDR1 SNHLY, CDR2 FYNNEI. The CDR3 has 13 amino acids. Germline trimming cut 11 bases from V and 5 bases from J; bases unmatched to any gene: 9. The CDR3 protein is CAREKQGNNEQFF. Here the CDR3 DNA reads TGTGCCCGGGAAAAACAGGGGAACAATGAGCAGTTCTTC.

The rearrangement links TRBV19 to TRBJ1-5; a possible D gene is TRBD1 (6 bases). The germline gives CDR1 LNHDA, CDR2 SQIVND (reference sequence). Trimming shortened V by 7 bases and J by 4 bases, and 17 bases separated the two germline ends. The CDR3 has 15 amino acids. The CDR3 sequence: CASNTRGGGNQPQHF. The CDR3 coding sequence is TGTGCCAGTAACACCCGGGGGGGCGGTAATCAGCCCCAGCATTTT.

The CDR3 bases are TGCGCCAGCAGCCTAATGCCTAATTCACCCCTCCACTTT. It yields the protein CASSLMPNSPLHF. V is TRBV5-1 and J is TRBJ1-6; D not resolved. From germline, CDR1 is SGHRS and CDR2 YFSETQ. The V gene lost 4 bases and the J gene lost 6 bases, with 8 bases spanning the gap. This CDR3 comprises 13 residues.

CDR3 sequence reads: CASGRPGLVIDTQYF. CDR3 in DNA: TGTGCTAGTGGAAGACCGGGACTAGTAATTGATACGCAGTATTTT. The chain combines TRBV12-5 with TRBJ2-3; 8 bases match TRBD2. There are 15 residues in the CDR3. Germline V gives CDR1 LGHNT, CDR2 FRNRAP. V trimming: 6 bases; J trimming: 6 bases; junction bases outside the gene matches: 11.